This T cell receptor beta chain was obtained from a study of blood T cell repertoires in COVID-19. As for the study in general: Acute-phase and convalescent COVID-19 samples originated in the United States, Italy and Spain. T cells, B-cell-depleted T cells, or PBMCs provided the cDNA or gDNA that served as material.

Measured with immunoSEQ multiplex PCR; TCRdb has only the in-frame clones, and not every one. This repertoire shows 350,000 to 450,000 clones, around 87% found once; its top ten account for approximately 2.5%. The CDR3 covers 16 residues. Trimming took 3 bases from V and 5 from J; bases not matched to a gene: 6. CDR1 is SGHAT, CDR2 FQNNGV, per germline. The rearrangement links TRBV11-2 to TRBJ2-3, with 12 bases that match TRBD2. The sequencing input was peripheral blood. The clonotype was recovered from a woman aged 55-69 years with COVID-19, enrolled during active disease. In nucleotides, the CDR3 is TGTGCCAGCAGCTTTACGACTAGCGGGGGCGTAGATACGCAGTATTTT. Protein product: CASSFTTSGGVDTQYF.